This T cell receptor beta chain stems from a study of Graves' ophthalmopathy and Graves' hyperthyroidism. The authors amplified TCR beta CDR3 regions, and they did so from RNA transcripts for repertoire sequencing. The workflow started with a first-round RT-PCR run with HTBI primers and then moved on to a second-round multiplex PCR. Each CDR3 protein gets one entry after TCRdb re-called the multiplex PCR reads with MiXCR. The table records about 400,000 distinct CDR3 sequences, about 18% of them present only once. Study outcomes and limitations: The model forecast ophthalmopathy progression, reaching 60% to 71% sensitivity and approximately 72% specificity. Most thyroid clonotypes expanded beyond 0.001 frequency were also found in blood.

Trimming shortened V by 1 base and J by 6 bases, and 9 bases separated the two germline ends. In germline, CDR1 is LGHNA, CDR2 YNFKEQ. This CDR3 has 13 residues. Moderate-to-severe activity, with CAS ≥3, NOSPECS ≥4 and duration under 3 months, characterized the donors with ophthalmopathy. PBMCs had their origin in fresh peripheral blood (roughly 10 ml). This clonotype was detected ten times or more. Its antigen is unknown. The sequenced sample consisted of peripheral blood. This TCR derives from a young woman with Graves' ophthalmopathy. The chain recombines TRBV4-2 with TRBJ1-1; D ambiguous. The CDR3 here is CASSQGFSAEAFF. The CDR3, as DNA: TGTGCCAGCAGCCAAGGATTTAGCGCTGAAGCTTTCTTT.